This T cell receptor (beta chain) was recovered during a study of OX40 agonist ivuxolimab in advanced cancers. Some background on the complete study: Ivuxolimab was an agonistic, fully human IgG2 monoclonal antibody directed against OX40 (CD134), a costimulatory receptor. The point of sequencing TCRbeta in the periphery was to test whether ivuxolimab changed TCR sequence diversity and drove clonal T-cell expansion. Partial responses occurred in three dose-escalation patients, of whom one had hepatocellular carcinoma and two had cutaneous melanoma. In the dose-escalation cohort, around four fifths of patients were male, and the mean age was around 60 years, with a range of roughly 23 to 85. Intravenous ivuxolimab was administered to patients every 2 weeks at six dose levels: 0.01, 0.1, 0.3, 1.5, 3 and 10 mg/kg. Among the roughly 52 dose-escalation patients, around 19 had hepatocellular carcinoma, approximately 15 melanoma, 9 renal cell carcinoma and 9 head and neck cancer. Patients were allowed to have had prior anti-PD-1, anti-PD-L1 or anti-CTLA-4 therapy, and approximately 37% of the dose-escalation patients had been treated with checkpoint inhibitors. The paper reports the monotherapy dose-escalation portion (N of about 47 patients) of the phase I ivuxolimab trial.

Patients with a history of autoimmune disease or receiving systemic immunosuppression were excluded from the trial. In every dose cohort, peripheral blood was drawn for TCR sequencing at baseline, cycle 4 day 1, and cycle 7 day 1. The samples were drawn from a first-in-human, open-label, multicenter phase I dose-escalation trial of ivuxolimab. The trial enrolled adults with locally advanced or metastatic head and neck squamous cell, hepatocellular, melanoma or renal cell carcinoma. CD4+ and CD8+ T cells were sorted separately from peripheral blood before TCR sequencing. To sequence the TCRbeta CDR3 region, genomic DNA was isolated from the sorted cells. TCRbeta CDR3 regions were sequenced using the immunoSEQ Assay. In TCRdb, the immuneACCESS table is reduced to in-frame sequences with V and J assigned. These tables do not hold every clone; where another copy was compared, an unresolved V gene accounts for under half, and the others remain unexplained. The sample table contains about 96,000 clones; only one count was recorded for approximately 80% of them. Of the sample, 4.5% to 6% is held by the ten largest clones.

V has 1 base trimmed and J has 7 bases trimmed; junction bases matching no gene number 5. The CDR3 spans 16 residues, from the cysteine through the phenylalanine. Only the CDR3 part of the read is kept: 48 bases, read in frame from the first base. From a lookup of the germline V gene, CDR1 and CDR2 are SGHTA and FQGNSA. As concerns this clone: Its antigen is unknown. No quality values exist for individual bases; no much larger clone is one base distant.

Broad study findings and their caveats: Low levels of normalized T-cell clonal expansion were also shown by some nonresponding patients. In the 0.1-3.0 mg/kg groups, partial responders were among the patients with the lowest normalized peripheral clonal expansion, particularly in CD8+ T cells. After ivuxolimab, expanded clones were on average more numerous among CD8+ T cells than among CD4+ T cells. At doses of 0.1 to 3.0 mg/kg, clonal expansion of both CD4+ and CD8+ blood T cells was observed from baseline to week 6. The antigen specificity of the clonally expanded peripheral T cells was not determined.

The V gene is TRBV7-2 and the J gene is TRBJ2-2; 11 central bases correspond to TRBD2. Sequenced here: CD4+ or CD8+ T cells sorted from blood, sampled in a trial of the OX40 agonist ivuxolimab. This TCR was recovered from an adult with an advanced solid tumor such as melanoma, head and neck, liver or kidney cancer. The encoded CDR3 is CASSLVLAGDGGELFF. The DNA sequence follows: TGTGCCAGCAGCTTAGTACTAGCGGGAGATGGCGGGGAGCTGTTTTTT.